This T cell receptor (beta chain) originates from a study of siplizumab effects on memory and regulatory T cells. Findings and caveats of the study: Naive T cells appeared more diverse than memory cells and seemed to be major alloresponse contributors. Alloreactive sequences tracing back to unstimulated CD4+ memory cells were significantly reduced by siplizumab. Naive-or-memory phenotypes were unassignable for roughly 80-95% of proliferating CD4+ or CD8+ clones.

Produced via immunoSEQ multiplex PCR; TCRdb's table is partial and in-frame only. Here the sample spans tens of thousands of clones, about 96% being singletons. Concerning this clone: The antigen is undetermined.

With 8 bases clipped from V and 5 bases from J, the junction kept 5 bases outside the gene matches. There are 12 residues in the CDR3. In germline, CDR1 is MNHNS, CDR2 SASEGT. The sequenced material came from naive CD4+ T cells sorted from blood. This sequence joins TRBV6-1 and TRBJ2-7; 8 nucleotides agree with TRBD1. This clonotype was sampled from a human donor in good health. CDR3 sequence: CASEAGGHEQYF. Here the CDR3 DNA reads TGTGCCAGCGAGGCAGGGGGCCACGAGCAGTACTTC.